The present T cell receptor (beta chain) was sequenced within a study of human T cells and chemical hapten exposure. MiXCR, applied by TCRdb to the RACE reads, yields one record per CDR3 protein. The sample holds some 100,000 distinct CDR3 sequences, roughly a tenth seen once. Time point indicated: patch test 2, 6 weeks after DPC sensitization. Treatment specified: therapeutic diphenylcyclopropenone sensitization with weekly scalp DPC. V lost 2 bases and J 2 bases, leaving 7 bases between the germline ends. The CDR3 loop spans 13 amino acids. The germline V gene encodes CDR1 GTSNPN and CDR2 SVGIG (reference sequence).

The source material was whole blood, sampled in connection with sensitization to the hapten diphenylcyclopropenone (DPC). The clonotype originates from a woman in her thirties or forties with alopecia areata. Some clones in this sample may be carry-over from other donors' samples. The chain combines TRBV30 with TRBJ1-3; no reliable D call. CDR3 in amino acids: CAWSPVPGNTIYF. The CDR3 DNA reads TGTGCCTGGAGTCCAGTTCCTGGAAACACCATATATTTT.